The subject of this entry is one T cell receptor (beta chain). No antigen is known for it. This record comes from a study of cytomegalovirus exposure and HLA in healthy donors. Study-wide results and caveats: Earlier analysis yielded a pattern in which most TCR beta V segments were productive about 90% or about 30% of the time. Later analysis indicated greater clonal expansion among HLA-associated TCR beta chains than among equally common other chains.

Both 60 Vbeta primers and 13 Jbeta primers went into the PCR. Generated by immunoSEQ multiplex PCR, the TCRdb table keeps only in-frame clones and is missing some. The table records 210,000 or so clones, about 83% of them present only once. Per germline, CDR1 MNHNS and CDR2 SASEGT. Trimming shortened V by 2 bases and J by 6 bases, and 17 bases separated the two germline ends. The CDR3 has 16 amino acids. Material: PBMCs. This clonotype was sampled from a man aged 40-49 years in good health and CMV-seronegative. This sequence joins TRBV6-1 and TRBJ2-1; D is unresolved. CDR3 residues: CASSERGYPIRNEQFF. The CDR3 coding sequence is TGTGCCAGCAGTGAACGAGGCTACCCGATCCGCAATGAGCAGTTCTTC.